The 9 T cell receptor beta chains given below trace back to one sample, sequenced in a study of somatic mutations in cytotoxic T cells in rheumatoid arthritis. Here immunoSEQ multiplex PCR was the method, and the copy in TCRdb shows in-frame clones only, minus some. The table has 15,000 to 20,000 clones, around three quarters seen once. What was sequenced was CD8+ T cells sorted from blood. Source of these receptors: an adult with rheumatoid arthritis.

A single count supports this clone. The V call is TRBV11-2, the J call TRBJ2-7; D is perhaps TRBD1 (5 bases). The CDR3 runs 15 residues. The V end lost 8 bases, the J end lost 0 bases, and 17 bases lay between the germline ends. The germline CDR1 and CDR2 sequences are SGHAT and FQNNGV. CDR3 DNA sequence: TGTGCCAGCGTAATGTTAGGACAACGCTCCTACGAGCAGTACTTC. Residues: CASVMLGQRSYEQYF. Based on the CDR3 plus reference TRBV11-2 and TRBJ2-7, the full variable domain is EAGVAQSPRYKIIEKRQSVAFWCNPISGHATLYWYQQILGQGPKLLIQFQNNGVVDDSQLPKDRFSAERLKGVDSTLKIQPAKLEDSAVYLCASVMLGQRSYEQYFGPGTRLTVT.

The rearrangement links TRBV10-2 to TRBJ1-3; D uncertain. Germline V lookup: CDR1 WSHSY, CDR2 SAAADI. CDR3 length equals 13 residues. Trimming shortened V by 3 bases and J by 4 bases, and 7 bases separated the two germline ends. The DNA of the CDR3 is TGCGCCAGCAGTGATTACCTGGGAAACACCATATATTTT. This translates into CASSDYLGNTIYF.

V is TRBV5-1 and J is TRBJ1-6; tentative D call: TRBD1 (6 bases). The CDR3 is 14 residues long. V was trimmed by 3 bases and J by 7 bases, leaving 11 bases between them. Germline CDR1 reads SGHRS; CDR2 reads YFSETQ. The chain's CDR3 is CASSWSGENSPLHF. DNA of the CDR3: TGCGCCAGCAGCTGGTCAGGGGAGAATTCACCCCTCCACTTT.

This clone has only a few counts. This rearrangement joins TRBV14 to TRBJ2-7; TRBD2 matches 12 bases. Looked up from germline, CDR1 is SGHDN and CDR2 is FVKESK. The V gene end was trimmed by 3 bases and the J gene end by 5 bases; junction bases not matched to a gene: 2. This CDR3 spans 14 amino acids. The CDR3 sequence is CASSHWTSGDEQYF. In DNA form, the CDR3 reads TGTGCCAGCAGCCATTGGACTAGCGGGGACGAGCAGTACTTC.

The rearrangement links TRBV19 to TRBJ2-7; D not certain. The CDR3 sequence is 13 residues long. CDR1 is LNHDA, CDR2 SQIVND, per germline (reference sequence). The V end was cut by 5 bases, the J end by 5 bases, with 13 bases between. The chain's CDR3 is CASSDGPADEQYF. CDR3 nucleotide sequence: TGTGCCAGTAGTGACGGCCCCGCAGACGAGCAGTACTTC.

V usage is TRBV28 and J usage is TRBJ2-1; a weak D match, TRBD2 (5 bases). Germline CDR1 reads MDHEN; CDR2 reads SYDVKM. The germline V and J ends were trimmed by 3 bases and 4 bases, with 16 bases remaining between them. This CDR3 is 16 amino acids long. As DNA, the CDR3 is TGTGCCAGCAGTTTGGTCGGGGATCCCTTTTACAATGAGCAGTTCTTC. This translates into CASSLVGDPFYNEQFF. The variable domain in full, with the rest retrieved from reference TRBV28 and TRBJ2-1, is DVKVTQSSRYLVKRTGEKVFLECVQDMDHENMFWYRQDPGLGLRLIYFSYDVKMKEKGDIPEGYSVSREKKERFSLILESASTNQTSMYLCASSLVGDPFYNEQFFGPGTRLTVL.

The chain combines TRBV7-6 with TRBJ2-7, with 8 bases lining up with TRBD1. Per the germline V gene, CDR1 is SGHVS and CDR2 is FNYEAQ. With 1 base clipped from V and 3 bases from J, the junction kept 5 bases outside the gene matches. This CDR3 spans 15 amino acids. CDR3 nucleotide sequence: TGTGCCAGCAGCTTAGGAGGGACAGGTAACTACGAGCAGTACTTC. Amino acid sequence: CASSLGGTGNYEQYF.

Only one count was recorded for this clone. This rearrangement joins TRBV6-1 to TRBJ1-3; D is unclear. V was clipped by 6 bases and J by 0 bases, with 9 bases between them. The V gene's germline CDR1 is MNHNS and CDR2 SASEGT. The CDR3 is made up of 14 amino acids. CDR3 protein: CASRGDGSGNTIYF. The DNA for the CDR3 is TGTGCCAGCAGGGGAGACGGCTCTGGAAACACCATATATTTT.

The chain has TRBV15 and TRBJ1-2; D unresolved. Germline V gene data show CDR1 as LNHNV and CDR2 as YYDKDF (reference sequence). Trimming cost V 1 base and J 4 bases, with 16 bases left between them. The CDR3 is 16 residues long. The CDR3 DNA sequence: TGTGCCACCAGCAGAGTTGGAAGGGCGGTAGGCTATGGCTACACCTTC. It codes for CATSRVGRAVGYGYTF.